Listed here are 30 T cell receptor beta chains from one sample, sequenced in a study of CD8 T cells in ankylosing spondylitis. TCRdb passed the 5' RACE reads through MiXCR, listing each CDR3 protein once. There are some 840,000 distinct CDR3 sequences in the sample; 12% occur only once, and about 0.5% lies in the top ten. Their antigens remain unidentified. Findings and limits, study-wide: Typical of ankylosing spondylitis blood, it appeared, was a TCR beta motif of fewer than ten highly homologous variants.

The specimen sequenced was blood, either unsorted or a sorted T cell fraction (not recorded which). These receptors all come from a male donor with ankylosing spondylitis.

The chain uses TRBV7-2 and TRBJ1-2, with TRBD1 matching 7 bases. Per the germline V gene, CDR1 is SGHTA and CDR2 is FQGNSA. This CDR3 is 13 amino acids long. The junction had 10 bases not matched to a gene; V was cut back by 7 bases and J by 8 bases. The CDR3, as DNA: TGTGCCAGCACCACCGACAGGGCGATCGGCTACACCTTC. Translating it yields CASTTDRAIGYTF.

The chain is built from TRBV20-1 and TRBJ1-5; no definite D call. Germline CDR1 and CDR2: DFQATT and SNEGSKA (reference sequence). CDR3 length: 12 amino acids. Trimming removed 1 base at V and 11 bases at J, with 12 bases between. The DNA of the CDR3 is TGCAGTGCTAGAGCCAGCTCTGTGTCCCAGCATTTT. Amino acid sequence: CSARASSVSQHF.

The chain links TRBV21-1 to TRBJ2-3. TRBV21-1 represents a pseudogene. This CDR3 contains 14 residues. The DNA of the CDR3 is TGTGCCAGCAGCAAGCTTACGGTCACAGATACGCAGTATTTT. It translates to CASSKLTVTDTQYF.

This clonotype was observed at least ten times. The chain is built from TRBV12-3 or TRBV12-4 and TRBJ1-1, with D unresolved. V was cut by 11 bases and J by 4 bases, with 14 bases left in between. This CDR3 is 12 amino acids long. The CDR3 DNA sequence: TGTGCCTCCTCATCGGGCCCCACTGAAGCTTTCTTT. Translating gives CASSSGPTEAFF.

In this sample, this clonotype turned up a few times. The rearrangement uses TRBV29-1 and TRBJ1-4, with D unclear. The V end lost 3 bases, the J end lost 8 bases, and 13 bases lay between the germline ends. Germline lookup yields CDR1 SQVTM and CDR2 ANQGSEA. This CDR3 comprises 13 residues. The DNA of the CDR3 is TGCAGCGTTGAGAGCGGGTACGGGGAAAAACTGTTTTTT. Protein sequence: CSVESGYGEKLFF.

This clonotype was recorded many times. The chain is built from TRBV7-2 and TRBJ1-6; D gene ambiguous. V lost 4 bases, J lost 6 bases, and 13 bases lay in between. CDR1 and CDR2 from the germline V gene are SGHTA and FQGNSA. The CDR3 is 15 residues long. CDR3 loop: CASSSDPQLNSPLHF. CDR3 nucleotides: TGTGCCAGCAGCTCCGACCCCCAGCTTAATTCACCCCTCCACTTT.

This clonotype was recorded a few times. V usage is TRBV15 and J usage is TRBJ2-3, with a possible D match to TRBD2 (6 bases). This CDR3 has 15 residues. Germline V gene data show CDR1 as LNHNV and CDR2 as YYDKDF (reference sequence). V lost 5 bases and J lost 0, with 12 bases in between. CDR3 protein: CATSGWTTSTDTQYF. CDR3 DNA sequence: TGTGCCACCAGCGGTTGGACTACTAGCACAGATACGCAGTATTTT.

In DNA, the CDR3 is TGCAGTGCTAGTAACACTAACACTGAAGCTTTCTTT. Amino acid sequence: CSASNTNTEAFF. This chain links TRBV20-1 with TRBJ1-1; D is unclear. The CDR3 loop spans 12 amino acids. V was trimmed by 3 bases and J by 2 bases, leaving 7 bases between them. CDR1 DFQATT and CDR2 SNEGSKA come from the germline V gene (reference sequence).

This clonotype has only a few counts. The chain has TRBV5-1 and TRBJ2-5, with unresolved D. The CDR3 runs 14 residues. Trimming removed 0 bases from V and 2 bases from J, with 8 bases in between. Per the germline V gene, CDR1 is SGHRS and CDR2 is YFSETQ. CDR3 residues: CASSLAPRQETQYF. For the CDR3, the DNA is TGCGCCAGCAGCTTGGCCCCACGACAAGAGACCCAGTACTTC.

The CDR3 DNA follows: TGTGCCAGCTCACCAAACGCGGGGTCCTATGGCTACACCTTC. Translating it yields CASSPNAGSYGYTF. The chain combines TRBV18 with TRBJ1-2; the D is unclear. Between the trimmed V and J ends, which lost 2 bases and 4 bases, there was a span of 11 bases. CDR1 and CDR2 from the germline V gene are KGHSH and LQKENI. The length of the CDR3 is 14 residues. Based on the CDR3 plus reference TRBV18 and TRBJ1-2, the full variable domain is NAGVMQNPRHLVRRRGQEARLRCSPMKGHSHVYWYRQLPEEGLKFMVYLQKENIIDESGMPKERFSAEFPKEGPSILRIQQVVRGDSAAYFCASSPNAGSYGYTFGSGTRLTVV.

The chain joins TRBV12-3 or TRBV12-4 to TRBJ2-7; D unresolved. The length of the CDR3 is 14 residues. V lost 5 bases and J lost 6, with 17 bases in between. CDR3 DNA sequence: TGTGCCAGCAGTGTGACGGATTACCTCTCCGAGCAGTACTTC. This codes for CASSVTDYLSEQYF.

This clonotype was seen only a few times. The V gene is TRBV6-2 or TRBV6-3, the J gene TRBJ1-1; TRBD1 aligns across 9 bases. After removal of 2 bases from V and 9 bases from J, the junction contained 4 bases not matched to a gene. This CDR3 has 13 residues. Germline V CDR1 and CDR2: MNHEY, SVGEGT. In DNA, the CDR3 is TGTGCCAGCAGTTACGGGACAGGGCGGAAAGCTTTCTTT. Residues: CASSYGTGRKAFF.

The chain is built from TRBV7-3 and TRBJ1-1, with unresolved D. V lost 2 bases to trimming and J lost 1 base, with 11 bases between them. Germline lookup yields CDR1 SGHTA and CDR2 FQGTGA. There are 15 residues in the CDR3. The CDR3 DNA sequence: TGTGCCAGCAGCTTATTTCGGGCGACGAACACTGAAGCTTTCTTT. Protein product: CASSLFRATNTEAFF.

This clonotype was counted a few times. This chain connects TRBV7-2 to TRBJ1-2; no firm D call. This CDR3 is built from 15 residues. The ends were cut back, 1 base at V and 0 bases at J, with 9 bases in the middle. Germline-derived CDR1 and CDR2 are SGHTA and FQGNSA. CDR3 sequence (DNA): TGTGCCAGCAGCTTAGTATCGGTATCTAACTATGGCTACACCTTC. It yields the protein CASSLVSVSNYGYTF. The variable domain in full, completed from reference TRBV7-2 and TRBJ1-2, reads GAGVSQSPSNKVTEKGKDVELRCDPISGHTALYWYRQSLGQGLEFLIYFQGNSAPDKSGLPSDRFSAERTGGSVSTLTIQRTQQEDSAVYLCASSLVSVSNYGYTFGSGTRLTVV.

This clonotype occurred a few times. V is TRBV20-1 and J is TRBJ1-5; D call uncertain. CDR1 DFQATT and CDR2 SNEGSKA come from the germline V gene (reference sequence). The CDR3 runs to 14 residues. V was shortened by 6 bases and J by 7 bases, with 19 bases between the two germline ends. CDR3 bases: TGCAGTGCCATGGCCCCCCAAGGCGTACAGCCCCAGCATTTT. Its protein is CSAMAPQGVQPQHF.

The CDR3 sequence is CASSQRGTGTNYGYTF. DNA for the CDR3: TGTGCCAGCAGCCAACGCGGGACAGGAACTAACTATGGCTACACCTTC. The chain is built from TRBV4-2 and TRBJ1-2; 8 bases fit TRBD1. V was pared by 2 bases and J by 0 bases, with 5 bases of the junction left unmatched. Germline CDR1 LGHNA, CDR2 YNFKEQ. The CDR3 totals 16 residues.

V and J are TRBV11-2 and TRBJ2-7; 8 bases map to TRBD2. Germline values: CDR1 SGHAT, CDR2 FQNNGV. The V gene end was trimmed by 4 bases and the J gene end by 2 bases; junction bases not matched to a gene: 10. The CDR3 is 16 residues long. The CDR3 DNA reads TGTGCCAGCAGCTCTCCGTTTGGTAGCGGGACCTACGAGCAGTACTTC. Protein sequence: CASSSPFGSGTYEQYF.

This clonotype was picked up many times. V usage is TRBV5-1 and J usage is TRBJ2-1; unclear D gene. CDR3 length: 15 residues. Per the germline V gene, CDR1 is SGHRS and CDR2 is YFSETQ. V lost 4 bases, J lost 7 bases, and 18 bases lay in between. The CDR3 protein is CASSLRLPGRNEQFF. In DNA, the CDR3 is TGCGCCAGCAGCCTACGGCTTCCCGGTCGGAATGAGCAGTTCTTC. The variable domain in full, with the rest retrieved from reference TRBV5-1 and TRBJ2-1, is KAGVTQTPRYLIKTRGQQVTLSCSPISGHRSVSWYQQTPGQGLQFLFEYFSETQRNKGNFPGRFSGRQFSNSRSEMNVSTLELGDSALYLCASSLRLPGRNEQFFGPGTRLTVL.

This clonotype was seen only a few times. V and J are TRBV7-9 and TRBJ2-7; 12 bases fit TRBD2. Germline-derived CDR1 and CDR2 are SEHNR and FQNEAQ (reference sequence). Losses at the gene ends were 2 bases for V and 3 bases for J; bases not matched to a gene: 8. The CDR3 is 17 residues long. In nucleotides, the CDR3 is TGTGCCAGCAGCTTATCCACTAGCGGGAGGTGGGTCTACGAGCAGTACTTC. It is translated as CASSLSTSGRWVYEQYF.

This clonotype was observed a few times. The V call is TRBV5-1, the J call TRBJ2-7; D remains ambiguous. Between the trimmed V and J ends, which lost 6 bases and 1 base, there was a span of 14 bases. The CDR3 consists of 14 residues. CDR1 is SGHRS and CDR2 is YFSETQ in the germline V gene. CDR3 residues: CASNGLVGSYEQYF. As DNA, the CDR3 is TGCGCCAGCAACGGGCTAGTAGGATCCTACGAGCAGTACTTC.

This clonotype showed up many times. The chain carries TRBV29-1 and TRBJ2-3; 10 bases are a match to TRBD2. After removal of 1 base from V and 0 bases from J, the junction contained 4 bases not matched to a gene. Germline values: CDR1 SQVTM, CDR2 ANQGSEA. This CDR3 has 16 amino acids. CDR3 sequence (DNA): TGCAGCGTTGAAGGGACTAGCGGAAAGAGCACAGATACGCAGTATTTT. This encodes CSVEGTSGKSTDTQYF.

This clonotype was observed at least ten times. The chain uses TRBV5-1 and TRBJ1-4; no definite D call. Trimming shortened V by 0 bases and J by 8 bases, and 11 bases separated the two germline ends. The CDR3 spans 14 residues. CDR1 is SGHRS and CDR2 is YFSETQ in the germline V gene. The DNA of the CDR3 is TGCGCCAGCAGCTTGGGGTTAGCGAGCGAAAAACTGTTTTTT. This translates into CASSLGLASEKLFF.

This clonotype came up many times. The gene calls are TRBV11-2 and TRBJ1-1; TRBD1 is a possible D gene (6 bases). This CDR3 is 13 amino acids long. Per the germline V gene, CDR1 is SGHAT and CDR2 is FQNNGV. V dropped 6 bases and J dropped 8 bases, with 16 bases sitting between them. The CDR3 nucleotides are TGTGCCAGCAGTCCTCAGGCGACAGGAGAAGCTTTCTTT. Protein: CASSPQATGEAFF.

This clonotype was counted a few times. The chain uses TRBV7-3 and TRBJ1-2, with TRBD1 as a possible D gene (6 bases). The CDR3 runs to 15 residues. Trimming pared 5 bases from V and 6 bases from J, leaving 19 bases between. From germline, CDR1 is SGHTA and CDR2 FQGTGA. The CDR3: CASSLSQGALNGYTF. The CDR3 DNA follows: TGTGCCAGCAGCCTATCACAGGGTGCCTTGAATGGCTACACCTTC. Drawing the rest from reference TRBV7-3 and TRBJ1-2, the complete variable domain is GAGVSQTPSNKVTEKGKYVELRCDPISGHTALYWYRQSLGQGPEFLIYFQGTGAADDSGLPNDRFFAVRPEGSVSTLKIQRTERGDSAVYLCASSLSQGALNGYTFGSGTRLTVV.

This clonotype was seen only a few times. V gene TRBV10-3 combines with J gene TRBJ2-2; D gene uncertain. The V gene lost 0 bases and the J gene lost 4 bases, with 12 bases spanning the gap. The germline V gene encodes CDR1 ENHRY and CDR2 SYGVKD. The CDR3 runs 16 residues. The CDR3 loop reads CAISESSPGTTGELFF. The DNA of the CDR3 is TGTGCCATCAGTGAGTCTTCCCCCGGAACCACCGGGGAGCTGTTTTTT.

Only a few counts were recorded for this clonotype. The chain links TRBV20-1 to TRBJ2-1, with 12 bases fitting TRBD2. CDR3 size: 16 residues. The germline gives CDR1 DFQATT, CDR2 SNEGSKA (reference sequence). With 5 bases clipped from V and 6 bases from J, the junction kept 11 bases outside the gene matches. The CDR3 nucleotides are TGCAGTGCTCGAGGGCCTAGCGGGAGGGCCTCCAATGAGCAGTTCTTC. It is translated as CSARGPSGRASNEQFF.

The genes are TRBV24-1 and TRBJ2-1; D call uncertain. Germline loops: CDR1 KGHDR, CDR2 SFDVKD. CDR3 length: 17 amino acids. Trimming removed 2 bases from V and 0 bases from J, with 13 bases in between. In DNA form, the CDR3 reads TGTGCCACCAGTGATTCCTCGAGTACAACCTCCTACAATGAGCAGTTCTTC. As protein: CATSDSSSTTSYNEQFF.

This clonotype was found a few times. The chain's CDR3 is CASSRQLAGGTDTQYF. The CDR3 nucleotides read TGCGCCAGCAGCCGCCAACTAGCGGGTGGCACAGATACGCAGTATTTT. This rearrangement joins TRBV4-1 to TRBJ2-3, with 9 bases lining up with TRBD2. The CDR3 runs 16 residues. The germline gives CDR1 MGHRA, CDR2 YSYEKL. The J segment lost 1 base and the V segment lost 4 bases, leaving 6 bases of the junction unmatched.

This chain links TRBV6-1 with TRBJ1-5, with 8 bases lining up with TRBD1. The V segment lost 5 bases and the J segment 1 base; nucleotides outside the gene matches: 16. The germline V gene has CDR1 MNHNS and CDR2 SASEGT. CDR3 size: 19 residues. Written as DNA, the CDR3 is TGTGCCAGCAGTCAATATTTGACAGGGGTGGGTGTGAGCAATCAGCCCCAGCATTTT. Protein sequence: CASSQYLTGVGVSNQPQHF.

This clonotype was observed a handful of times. CDR3 sequence reads: CASSFGPGNEKLFF. The CDR3 bases are TGCGCCAGCAGCTTCGGGCCCGGGAATGAAAAACTGTTTTTT. The chain carries TRBV5-1 and TRBJ1-4; D is unclear. The germline V gene has CDR1 SGHRS and CDR2 YFSETQ. The ends were cut back, 2 bases at V and 5 bases at J, with 10 bases in the middle. The CDR3 contains 14 residues.